This T cell receptor beta chain came from a study of response to subunit inactivated influenza vaccine listed by TCRdb under 2018. About the study as a whole: To follow how T cells responded to a trivalent subunit inactivated influenza vaccine, the researchers relied on deep quantitative profiling of the T cell receptor repertoire. The research as a whole found: The authors proposed that each seasonal influenza vaccination may bring in only a limited number of new T cells.

As regards this clonotype: Its antigen target is currently unknown. No much larger clonotype is one base removed from it; base qualities were not supplied.

Library creation used RT-PCR. Sequenced on an Illumina HiSeq 2500. TCRdb reprocessing: public reads trimmed at Q25 with fastp, clones called with MiXCR, in-frame beta chains kept. Rows with one shared CDR3 protein collapse into an entry with the most common genes and DNA. Counted in this sample were fewer than 550,000 distinct CDR3 sequences; about 25% of them appeared once. The ten largest clones take up around 1.8% of the sample. The TCR was taken from a man aged 50 to 60 who received an inactivated influenza vaccine. Donor details come from another sample of the same person, matched by shared clones. This specimen consisted of CD4+ T cells sorted from PBMCs, obtained roughly 5 days after vaccination.

The DNA sequence is given as TGCGCCAGCAGCACCGGACAGGGTGAAAAACTGTTTTTT. Translation gives CASSTGQGEKLFF. Recombination linked TRBV5-1 to TRBJ1-4; TRBD1 aligns with 8 central bases. V has 4 bases trimmed and J has 7 bases trimmed; junction bases matching no gene number 3. Including cysteine and phenylalanine, the CDR3 has 13 amino acids. Only the CDR3 region is kept as DNA, spanning 39 bases read in frame from base 1. From the germline V gene, CDR1 is SGHRS and CDR2 is YFSETQ.